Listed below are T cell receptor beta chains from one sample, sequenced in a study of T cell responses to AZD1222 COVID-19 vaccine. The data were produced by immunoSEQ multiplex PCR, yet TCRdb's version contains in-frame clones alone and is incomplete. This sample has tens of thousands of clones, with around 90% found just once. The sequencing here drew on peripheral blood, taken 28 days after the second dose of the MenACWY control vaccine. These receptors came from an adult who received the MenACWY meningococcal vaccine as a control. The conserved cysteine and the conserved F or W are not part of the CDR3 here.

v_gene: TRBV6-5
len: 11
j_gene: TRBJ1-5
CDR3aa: ASSLMGDQPQH

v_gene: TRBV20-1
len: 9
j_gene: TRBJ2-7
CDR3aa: SARDSYEQY

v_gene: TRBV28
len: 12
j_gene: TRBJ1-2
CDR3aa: ASSETGTPYGYT

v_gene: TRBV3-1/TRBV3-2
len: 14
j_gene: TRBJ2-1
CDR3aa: ASSQGLAGDYNEQF

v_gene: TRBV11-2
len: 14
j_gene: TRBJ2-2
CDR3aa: ASSADTPLNTGELF

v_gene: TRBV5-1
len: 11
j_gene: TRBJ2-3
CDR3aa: ASSLAVPDTQY

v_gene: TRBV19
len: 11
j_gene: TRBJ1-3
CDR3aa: ASDPATGNTIY

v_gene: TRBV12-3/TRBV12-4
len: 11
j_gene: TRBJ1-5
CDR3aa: ASSLRGPRAQH

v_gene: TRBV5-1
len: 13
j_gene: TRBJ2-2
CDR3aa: ASSRDRANTGELF

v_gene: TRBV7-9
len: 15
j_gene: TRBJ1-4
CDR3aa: ASSSSSTHATNEKLF

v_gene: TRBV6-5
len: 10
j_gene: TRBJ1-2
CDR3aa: ASSIPGGGYT

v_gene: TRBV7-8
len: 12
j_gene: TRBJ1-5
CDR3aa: ASSQQGMEQPQH

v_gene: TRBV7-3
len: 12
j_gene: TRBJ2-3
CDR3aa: ASSLTTDGDTQY

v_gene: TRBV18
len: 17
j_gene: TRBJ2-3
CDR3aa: ASSPDRWTSGRATDTQY

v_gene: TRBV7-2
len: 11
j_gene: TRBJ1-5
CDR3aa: ASSLGGYGPQH

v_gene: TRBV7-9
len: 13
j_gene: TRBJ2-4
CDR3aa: ASSLGQVAKNIQY

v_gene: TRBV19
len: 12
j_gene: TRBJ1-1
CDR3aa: ASSSPTANTEAF

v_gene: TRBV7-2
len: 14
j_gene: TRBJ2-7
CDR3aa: ASSLVGTGVTYEQY

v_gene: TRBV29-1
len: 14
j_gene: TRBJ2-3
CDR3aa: SVGSPTGVAPDTQY

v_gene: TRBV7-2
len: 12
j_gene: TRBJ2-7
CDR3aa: ASSLVSGTYEQY

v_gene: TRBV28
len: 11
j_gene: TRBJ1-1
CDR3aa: ASRKTVNTEAF

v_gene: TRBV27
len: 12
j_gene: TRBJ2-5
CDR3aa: ASSAGASGKTQY

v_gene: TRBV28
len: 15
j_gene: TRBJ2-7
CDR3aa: ASNPRGGRAWSYEQY

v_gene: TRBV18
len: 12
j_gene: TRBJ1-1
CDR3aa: ASSPRDQGSEAF

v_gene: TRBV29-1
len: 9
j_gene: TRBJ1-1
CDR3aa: SVATGGEAF

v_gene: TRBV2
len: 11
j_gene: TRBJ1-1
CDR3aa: ASSLWGNTEAF

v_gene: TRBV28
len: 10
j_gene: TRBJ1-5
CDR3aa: ASSLSDQPQH

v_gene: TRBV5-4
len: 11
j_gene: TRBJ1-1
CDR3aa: ASSPRGNTEAF

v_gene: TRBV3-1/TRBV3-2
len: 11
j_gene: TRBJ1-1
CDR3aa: ASSQVGATEAF

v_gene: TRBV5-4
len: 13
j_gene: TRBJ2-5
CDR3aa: ASSLDGGRLETQY

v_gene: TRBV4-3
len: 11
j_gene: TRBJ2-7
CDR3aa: ASSQEGWDEQY

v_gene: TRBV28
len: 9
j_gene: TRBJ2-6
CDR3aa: ASSSLGLLA

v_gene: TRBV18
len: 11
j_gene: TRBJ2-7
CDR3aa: ASSSPYSYEQY

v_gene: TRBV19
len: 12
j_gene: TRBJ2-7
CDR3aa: ASSIVRGQYEQY

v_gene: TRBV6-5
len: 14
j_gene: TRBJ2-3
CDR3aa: ASSWAGLRDTDTQY

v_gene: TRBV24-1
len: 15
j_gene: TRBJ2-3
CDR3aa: ATSDRDRRTSTDTQY

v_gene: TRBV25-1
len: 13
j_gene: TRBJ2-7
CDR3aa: ASSGQAGSSYEQY

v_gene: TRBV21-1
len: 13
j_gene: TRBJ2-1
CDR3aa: ASSAGASGGNEQF

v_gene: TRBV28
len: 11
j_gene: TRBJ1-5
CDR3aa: ASSLQGNQPQH

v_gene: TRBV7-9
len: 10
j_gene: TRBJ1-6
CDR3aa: ASSLRNSPLH

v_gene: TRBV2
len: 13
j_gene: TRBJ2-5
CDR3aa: ASSERGLREETQY

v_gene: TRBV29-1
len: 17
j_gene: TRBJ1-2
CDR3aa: SVEDRVGTGAPLGYGYT

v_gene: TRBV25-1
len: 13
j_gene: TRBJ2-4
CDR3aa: ASSSRTSGRSIQY

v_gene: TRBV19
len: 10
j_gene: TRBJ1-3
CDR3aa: AGWARGNTIY

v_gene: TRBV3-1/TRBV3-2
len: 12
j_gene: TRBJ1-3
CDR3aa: ASSQGAGGNTIY

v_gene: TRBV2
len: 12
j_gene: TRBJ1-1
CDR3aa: ASSEMGRVTEAF

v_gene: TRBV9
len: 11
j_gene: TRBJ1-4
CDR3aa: ASSVGSNEKLF

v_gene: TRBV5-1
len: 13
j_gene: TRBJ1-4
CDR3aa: ASSLEGRGLEKLF